The sample holds a few counts of the clone carrying this TCR beta chain. Its cognate antigen is unknown. A J-beta primer mix and a sample-barcoded 5' primer were used in a second PCR of about 6 to 12 cycles. TCRdb reprocessed the 5' RACE reads via MiXCR and lists one record per CDR3 protein. The sample shows about a million distinct CDR3 sequences, 35% to 40% of them seen only once. This specimen belongs to a study of blood T cells in healthy people across ages. V dropped 5 bases and J dropped 7 bases, with 18 bases sitting between them. The CDR3 loop spans 15 amino acids. In germline, CDR1 is MNHNS, CDR2 SASEGT. Study-wide findings and caveats: Shifts in expanded clonotypes may have been confounded by donor CMV status, which was unknown.

Sequencing was performed on blood. This clonotype originated in a man aged 18 to 30 in good health. The V gene is TRBV6-1, the J gene TRBJ2-1; no firm D call. CDR3 sequence reads: CASSPQPAGVNEQFF. The CDR3 nucleotides read TGTGCCAGCAGTCCGCAGCCCGCAGGCGTTAATGAGCAGTTCTTC.